Presented here are 11 T cell receptor beta chains from one specimen sequenced in a study of neoadjuvant anti-PD-1 for oral cavity cancer. Data came from immunoSEQ multiplex PCR; TCRdb stores just in-frame clones and leaves some out. The sample has around 25,000 clones, less than 35% seen once. Sample time point: after neoadjuvant nivolumab, at surgical resection. The source material was tumor tissue, sampled after nivolumab (anti-PD-1) treatment. The receptors were sampled from a person between 40 and 80 years old with oral cavity squamous cell carcinoma.

J is TRBJ1-4 and V is TRBV6-1, with no clear D. The CDR3 totals 13 residues. V lost 6 bases and J lost 4, with 9 bases in between. CDR1 is MNHNS and CDR2 is SASEGT in the germline V gene. Here the CDR3 reads CASRQVVNEKLFF. The CDR3 DNA is TGTGCCAGCAGGCAGGTGGTTAATGAAAAACTGTTTTTT.

This clone rates as medium-sized. The chain combines TRBV18 with TRBJ2-5; D not certain. This CDR3 has 13 residues. Germline assignment: CDR1 KGHSH and CDR2 LQKENI. V lost 2 bases and J lost 1, with 5 bases in between. CDR3 in amino acids: CASSPGSQETQYF. In nucleotides, the CDR3 is TGTGCCAGCTCACCAGGTAGCCAAGAGACCCAGTACTTC.

In this sample, this clone turned up a few times. The chain carries TRBV5-4 and TRBJ2-2; D is ambiguous. Germline CDR1 reads SGHNT; CDR2 reads YYREEE (reference sequence). The CDR3 is 12 residues long. V lost 4 bases to trimming and J lost 10 bases, with 11 bases between them. DNA of the CDR3: TGTGCCAGCAGCCGGAGATCCGAGGAGCTGTTTTTT. Protein product: CASSRRSEELFF. The entire variable domain, with the rest obtained from reference TRBV5-4 and TRBJ2-2, is as follows: ETGVTQSPTHLIKTRGQQVTLRCSSQSGHNTVSWYQQALGQGPQFIFQYYREEENGRGNFPPRFSGLQFPNYSSELNVNALELDDSALYLCASSRRSEELFFGEGSRLTVL.

The genes are TRBV27 and TRBJ2-5, with 7 bases identical to TRBD1. The CDR3 has 15 residues. V lost 5 bases to trimming and J lost 5 bases; unmatched junction nucleotides: 11. The V gene's germline CDR1 is MNHEY and CDR2 SMNVEV (reference sequence). CDR3 region: CASSPLDRVKETQYF. CDR3 bases: TGTGCCAGCAGTCCACTAGACAGGGTTAAGGAGACCCAGTACTTC.

This chain joins TRBV29-1 and TRBJ2-3; 7 bases are shared with TRBD2. Germline V lookup: CDR1 SQVTM, CDR2 ANQGSEA. The CDR3 has 14 amino acids. Trimming took 3 bases from V and 6 from J; bases not matched to a gene: 9. The CDR3 region is CSVDEAGVFDTQYF. The CDR3 DNA reads TGCAGCGTTGATGAGGCGGGGGTGTTCGATACGCAGTATTTT.

This clone was counted a few times. This chain joins TRBV11-2 and TRBJ2-7; 9 bases agree with TRBD2. The germline CDR1 and CDR2 sequences are SGHAT and FQNNGV. With 0 bases clipped from V and 0 bases from J, the junction kept 3 bases outside the gene matches. The CDR3 is 16 residues long. The CDR3 here is CASSLDGTSLSYEQYF. In DNA form, the CDR3 reads TGTGCCAGCAGCTTAGATGGGACTAGCCTCTCCTACGAGCAGTACTTC.

V is TRBV5-1 and J is TRBJ2-7, with TRBD1 identical over 7 bases. V lost 4 bases and J lost 0; bases outside the gene matches: 10. CDR3 size: 16 residues. Per the germline V gene, CDR1 is SGHRS and CDR2 is YFSETQ. CDR3 sequence reads: CASSVDKGQLSYEQYF. The CDR3 coding sequence is TGCGCCAGCAGCGTTGATAAGGGACAGCTCTCCTACGAGCAGTACTTC.

This clone was seen only a few times. Different DNA sequences within this sample yield the same CDR3. The rearrangement uses TRBV20-1 and TRBJ2-5, with D maybe TRBD2 (6 bases). Deletions cut 6 bases from V and 5 bases from J, with 10 bases between. This CDR3 has 11 amino acids. Per germline, CDR1 DFQATT and CDR2 SNEGSKA (reference sequence). CDR3 DNA: TGCAGTGCACCTCGGGGGGAGACCCAGTACTTC. This encodes CSAPRGETQYF.

The chain combines TRBV29-1 with TRBJ1-2, with 7 positions matching TRBD1. In germline, CDR1 is SQVTM, CDR2 ANQGSEA. V dropped 1 base and J dropped 6; count of bases not matched to a gene: 17. This CDR3 region has 17 residues. Here the CDR3 DNA reads TGCAGCGTTGAAGTTAGGGAGCTTAGGGGGCGGCTGAATGGCTACACCTTC. Amino acids: CSVEVRELRGRLNGYTF.

This clone showed up many times. This chain joins TRBV2 and TRBJ1-2; D is unresolved. Germline V lookup: CDR1 SNHLY, CDR2 FYNNEI. With 4 bases removed from V and 6 bases from J, the gap between germline ends came to 12 bases. CDR3 length equals 13 residues. In DNA, the CDR3 is TGTGCCAGCAGTGGTCAGGCAGTCGATGGCTACACCTTC. Its translation is CASSGQAVDGYTF.

This clone came up a few times. This chain links TRBV5-1 with TRBJ2-7; D not resolved. Germline CDR1 is SGHRS and CDR2 is YFSETQ. V lost 0 bases, J lost 1 base, and 8 bases lay in between. The CDR3 loop spans 14 amino acids. Here the CDR3 reads CASSLGGSSYEQYF. The CDR3 DNA follows: TGCGCCAGCAGCTTGGGAGGCAGTTCCTACGAGCAGTACTTC.